Listed below are T cell receptor beta chains from one sample, sequenced in a study of blood T cell repertoires in COVID-19. Clones were sequenced by immunoSEQ multiplex PCR, and TCRdb holds only the in-frame ones, with some missing. This table holds 50,000 to 65,000 clones, roughly 88% found once. Sample: peripheral blood. The receptors shown here come from a human donor in a cohort sampled during active COVID-19. CDR3s include the opening cysteine and the closing phenylalanine or tryptophan. The D gene is left open where the match is weak. A clone size is listed for some rows: how often the clone was seen (once, few, many), or a class if it is expanded.

J,D,V,size,CDR3,DNA
TRBJ1-5,-,TRBV7-9,-,CASSPTGSSNQPQHF,TGTGCCAGCAGCCCAACAGGGAGTAGCAATCAGCCCCAGCATTTT
TRBJ1-5,TRBD1,TRBV30,-,CASDTGGQPQHF,TGTGCCTCTGATACAGGGGGTCAGCCCCAGCATTTT
TRBJ1-1,-,TRBV10-2,-,CASSEDPTGEAFF,TGCGCCAGCAGTGAGGACCCCACGGGGGAAGCTTTCTTT
TRBJ2-1,TRBD1,TRBV7-6,-,CASRKLPGQGDNEQFF,TGTGCCAGCAGAAAATTACCGGGACAGGGGGACAATGAGCAGTTCTTC
TRBJ2-6,-,TRBV4-1,-,CASSQEGGSGANVLTF,TGCGCCAGCAGCCAAGAAGGAGGGTCTGGGGCCAACGTCCTGACTTTC
TRBJ2-1,-,TRBV9,-,CASSNAGYNEQFF,TGTGCCAGCAGCAATGCGGGTTACAATGAGCAGTTCTTC
TRBJ1-6,-,TRBV28,-,CASSFGHALHF,TGTGCCAGCAGTTTCGGACATGCTCTCCACTTT
TRBJ1-4,-,TRBV4-3,-,CASSPFLATNEKLFF,TGCGCCAGCAGCCCCTTCCTTGCAACTAATGAAAAACTGTTTTTT
TRBJ1-1,TRBD1,TRBV19,once,CASRITGDSEAFF,TGTGCCAGTAGAATTACAGGGGATTCTGAAGCTTTCTTT
TRBJ1-2,-,TRBV28,-,CASSFRVRLDGYTF,TGTGCCAGCAGTTTCAGGGTCCGTTTGGATGGCTACACCTTC
TRBJ2-5,-,TRBV7-3,-,CASSRTLKETQYF,TGTGCCAGCAGCCGGACTCTTAAAGAGACCCAGTACTTC
TRBJ2-7,-,TRBV7-9,-,CASSQGMGEQYF,TGTGCCAGCAGCCAGGGGATGGGGGAGCAGTACTTC
TRBJ2-7,TRBD2,TRBV19,-,CASSTRSGGSSYEQYF,TGTGCCAGTAGTACCCGGTCGGGGGGGAGCTCCTACGAGCAGTACTTC
TRBJ1-1,-,TRBV5-6,-,CASSRGPTGTEAFF,TGTGCCAGCAGCCGGGGTCCTACTGGGACTGAAGCTTTCTTT
TRBJ2-2,-,TRBV5-6,-,CASSSVTLNTGELFF,TGTGCCAGCAGCTCCGTAACTTTGAACACCGGGGAGCTGTTTTTT
TRBJ2-1,TRBD1,TRBV5-1,-,CASTAGTGGKNEQFF,TGCGCCAGCACCGCCGGGACAGGGGGTAAGAATGAGCAGTTCTTC
TRBJ1-5,-,TRBV27,once,CASSFNGDNQPQHF,TGTGCCAGCAGTTTCAACGGGGACAATCAGCCCCAGCATTTT
TRBJ2-7,TRBD2,TRBV10-2,-,CASSEYVERELLEQYF,TGCGCCAGCAGTGAGTATGTTGAGCGGGAGCTCCTCGAGCAGTACTTC
TRBJ1-2,-,TRBV27,-,CASSWANALGGYTF,TGTGCCAGCAGCTGGGCCAACGCTTTGGGTGGCTACACCTTC
TRBJ2-5,-,TRBV9,-,CASSSGDTKETQYF,TGTGCCAGCAGCTCCGGGGACACAAAAGAGACCCAGTACTTC
TRBJ2-5,TRBD1,TRBV7-9,-,CASSAPLGDRKETQYF,TGTGCCAGCAGCGCCCCCTTGGGGGACAGGAAAGAGACCCAGTACTTC
TRBJ1-5,-,TRBV28,-,CASSLLLTLSRTDRQPQHF,TGTGCCAGCAGTCTACTATTGACCCTCTCTCGGACTGATCGACAGCCCCAGCATTTT
TRBJ2-1,TRBD2,TRBV4-1,-,CASSQERLAGANRNEQFF,TGCGCCAGCAGCCAAGAACGCCTAGCGGGGGCGAACAGGAATGAGCAGTTCTTC
TRBJ1-1,-,TRBV5-1,-,CASSRSRSEGSGNTEAFF,TGCGCCAGCAGCCGCTCCCGTAGTGAGGGTTCGGGGAACACTGAAGCTTTCTTT
TRBJ1-1,TRBD1,TRBV19,-,CASSKDRDPEAFF,TGTGCCAGTAGTAAAGACAGGGATCCCGAAGCTTTCTTT
TRBJ2-2,-,TRBV27,-,CASSLTQDRLTYTGELFF,TGTGCCAGCAGTCTAACACAAGACCGACTAACCTACACCGGGGAGCTGTTTTTT
TRBJ2-7,-,TRBV7-6,-,CASSQTTGSYEQYF,TGTGCCAGCAGCCAGACTACAGGGTCCTACGAGCAGTACTTC
TRBJ1-6,-,TRBV2,-,CASSESGSYNSPLHF,TGTGCCAGCAGTGAGTCGGGGTCCTATAATTCACCCCTCCACTTT
TRBJ1-2,-,TRBV9,-,CASSVGGSRTDYGYTF,TGTGCCAGCAGCGTAGGAGGATCTCGGACAGACTATGGCTACACCTTC
TRBJ2-5,-,TRBV4-1,-,CASSPTSGTQYF,TGCGCCAGCAGCCCGACATCGGGAACCCAGTACTTC
TRBJ1-5,-,TRBV15,-,CATSRDLWPQHF,TGTGCCACCAGCAGAGATCTTTGGCCCCAGCATTTT
TRBJ2-7,-,TRBV7-9,few,CASSLVASYEQYF,TGTGCCAGCAGCTTAGTAGCCTCCTACGAGCAGTACTTC
TRBJ2-3,TRBD1,TRBV4-1,-,CASSQEDRETDTQYF,TGCGCCAGCAGCCAAGAGGACAGGGAGACAGATACGCAGTATTTT
TRBJ2-4,-,TRBV5-4,-,CASSLEASRNIQYF,TGTGCCAGCAGCTTGGAAGCTAGTAGAAACATTCAGTACTTC
TRBJ1-1,-,TRBV29-1,-,CSVETPGNTEAFF,TGCAGCGTTGAGACCCCGGGGAACACTGAAGCTTTCTTT
TRBJ2-3,TRBD2,TRBV6-1,few,CASSEERGGTDTQYF,TGTGCCAGCAGTGAAGAGCGGGGGGGCACAGATACGCAGTATTTT
TRBJ2-7,TRBD2,TRBV6-1,-,CASSEPERGGCEQYF,TGTGCCAGCAGTGAACCCGAGCGGGGGGGGTGCGAGCAGTACTTC
TRBJ2-6,-,TRBV11-2,-,CASSPGQGGTSSGANVLTF,TGTGCCAGCAGCCCAGGCCAAGGGGGAACTAGCTCTGGGGCCAACGTCCTGACTTTC
TRBJ1-5,-,TRBV7-8,-,CASSLHPSRSQVEPQHF,TGTGCCAGCAGCCTCCACCCCAGTAGGTCCCAGGTTGAGCCCCAGCATTTT
TRBJ1-6,TRBD1,TRBV7-2,-,CASSLDRGQGSPLHF,TGTGCCAGCAGCTTGGACAGGGGGCAAGGTTCACCCCTCCACTTT
TRBJ1-5,TRBD1,TRBV13,-,CASSLGDRGSQPQHF,TGTGCCAGCAGCTTAGGGGACAGGGGGTCTCAGCCCCAGCATTTT
TRBJ1-4,-,TRBV7-8,-,CASSTSREKLFF,TGTGCCAGCAGCACCTCGAGGGAAAAACTGTTTTTT